This paragraph reports one T cell receptor beta chain. Primers: 60 Vbeta forward and 13 Jbeta reverse. Data came from immunoSEQ multiplex PCR; TCRdb stores just in-frame clones and leaves some out. Of around 100,000 clones listed, roughly 80% were seen once; the top ten hold 3.5% to 4.5%. The data belong to a study of cytomegalovirus exposure and HLA in healthy donors. The clonotype was recovered from a man in his fifties or sixties in good health and CMV-seropositive. Sequenced sample: PBMCs.

The CDR3 is CASSLDRADEQFF. In DNA, the CDR3 is TGTGCCAGCAGTTTAGACAGGGCCGATGAGCAGTTCTTC. The V gene is TRBV2, the J gene TRBJ2-1; TRBD1 agrees at 7 bases. The CDR3 length is 13 residues. CDR1 is SNHLY and CDR2 is FYNNEI in the germline V gene. The V segment lost 5 bases and the J segment 8 bases; nucleotides outside the gene matches: 6.